These T cell receptor beta chains were read from a single sample in a study of blood T cell repertoires in COVID-19. The repertoire was sequenced with immunoSEQ multiplex PCR; TCRdb's copy has only in-frame clones and lacks some. The data contain about 220,000 clones, around 91% of them singletons. The sample was PBMCs or T cells enriched from blood (not recorded which). The receptors come from a man younger than 40 who had been exposed to COVID-19. CDR3s include the opening cysteine and the closing phenylalanine or tryptophan. D genes are given only for firm matches. Clone size, where shown, is once, few, many, or a class for clones that have expanded.

TRBV13	TRBJ2-1	.	TRBD2	CASATSGGDEQFF	TGTGCCAGCGCAACTAGCGGAGGGGATGAGCAGTTCTTC
TRBV30	TRBJ2-2	.	.	CAWSLSNTGELFF	TGTGCCTGGTCCCTCTCGAACACCGGGGAGCTGTTTTTT
TRBV5-1	TRBJ2-7	.	TRBD2	CASSFLTSGGASGYEQYF	TGCGCCAGCAGCTTTCTGACTAGCGGGGGGGCCAGCGGCTACGAGCAGTACTTC
TRBV6-5	TRBJ1-4	once	.	CASSYSGEEKLFF	TGTGCCAGCAGTTACTCGGGAGAAGAAAAACTGTTTTTT
TRBV2	TRBJ1-1	.	TRBD1	CASRDDRVPEAFF	TGTGCCAGCAGGGATGACAGGGTCCCTGAAGCTTTCTTT
TRBV7-8	TRBJ2-1	.	.	CASSLARVLTFDEQFF	TGTGCCAGCAGCTTAGCGCGGGTTTTGACTTTTGATGAGCAGTTCTTC
TRBV5-1	TRBJ1-3	once	.	CASSLAQQQGSGNTIYF	TGCGCCAGCAGCTTGGCCCAACAACAGGGCTCTGGAAACACCATATATTTT
TRBV30	TRBJ1-4	.	.	CAWNTQGSGEKLFF	TGTGCCTGGAACACTCAGGGGTCAGGTGAAAAACTGTTTTTT
TRBV5-5	TRBJ1-1	.	.	CASSLEQAHTEAFF	TGTGCCAGCAGCTTAGAACAAGCGCACACTGAAGCTTTCTTT
TRBV10-3	TRBJ1-6	once	.	CAISEGQANSPLHF	TGTGCCATCAGTGAAGGACAAGCTAATTCACCCCTCCACTTT
TRBV5-1	TRBJ1-6	.	.	CASSLVLNSPLHF	TGCGCCAGCAGCTTGGTACTTAATTCACCCCTCCACTTT
TRBV6-5	TRBJ2-7	.	.	CASSPGHSGEQYF	TGTGCCAGCAGTCCCGGTCACAGTGGCGAGCAGTACTTC
TRBV14	TRBJ1-5	.	.	CASSQELNQPQHF	TGTGCCAGCAGCCAAGAACTTAATCAGCCCCAGCATTTT
TRBV4-1	TRBJ1-1	.	TRBD1	CASSQEEPGQGPEAFF	TGCGCCAGCAGCCAAGAAGAACCGGGACAGGGCCCTGAAGCTTTCTTT
TRBV19	TRBJ1-1	.	TRBD1	CASSLTGGTEAFF	TGTGCCAGTAGTCTGACAGGGGGGACTGAAGCTTTCTTT
TRBV6-1	TRBJ2-1	.	.	CASSESSAMSYNEQFF	TGTGCCAGCAGTGAATCTAGCGCAATGTCCTACAATGAGCAGTTCTTC
TRBV6-5	TRBJ2-5	.	TRBD1	CASSRTGLDQYF	TGTGCCAGCAGTAGGACAGGGTTGGACCAGTACTTC
TRBV5-1	TRBJ2-1	.	.	CASSKDKAFDNEQFF	TGCGCCAGCAGCAAAGACAAGGCGTTCGACAATGAGCAGTTCTTC
TRBV6-1	TRBJ1-2	.	.	CASSDPGLPDIRKTF	TGTGCCAGCAGTGATCCGGGACTCCCTGATATTCGTAAAACCTTC
TRBV3-1/TRBV3-2	TRBJ1-2	.	.	CASSQVAGRYGYTF	TGTGCCAGCAGCCAAGTGGCAGGCCGCTATGGCTACACCTTC
TRBV23-1	TRBJ1-5	.	.	CASSQGRPSKEHF	TGCGCCAGCAGTCAGGGCAGACCATCAAAGGAGCATTTT
TRBV19	TRBJ2-1	once	TRBD2	CGTSAGNYNEQFF	TGTGGCACCTCAGCGGGGAATTACAATGAGCAGTTCTTC
TRBV11-2	TRBJ1-1	few	TRBD1	CASSLDYSQGVYSNTEAFF	TGTGCCAGCAGCTTAGATTACTCCCAGGGGGTGTATTCGAACACTGAAGCTTTCTTT
TRBV12-5	TRBJ1-6	.	TRBD1	CASGWILGQGGYNSPLHF	TGTGCTAGTGGTTGGATACTCGGACAGGGAGGCTATAATTCACCCCTCCACTTT
TRBV11-1	TRBJ2-5	.	.	CASSPEAGTGKTQYF	TGTGCCAGCAGCCCGGAGGCGGGGACGGGGAAGACCCAGTACTTC
TRBV3-1/TRBV3-2	TRBJ2-3	few	TRBD2	CASSPSAGGRDTQYF	TGTGCCAGCAGCCCCTCAGCGGGGGGCAGGGATACGCAGTATTTT
TRBV29-1	TRBJ1-1	.	.	CSVAGRANTEAFF	TGCAGCGTTGCTGGCAGGGCCAACACTGAAGCTTTCTTT
TRBV7-8	TRBJ1-2	.	.	CASSLYSIGYTF	TGTGCCAGCAGCCTATACAGTATCGGCTACACCTTC
TRBV12-3/TRBV12-4	TRBJ1-4	.	TRBD1	CASRPGGEKLFF	TGTGCCAGCAGGCCAGGGGGTGAAAAACTGTTTTTT
TRBV7-9	TRBJ2-5	.	.	CASSLPGTGQETQYF	TGTGCCAGCAGCCTGCCGGGGACTGGCCAAGAGACCCAGTACTTC
TRBV21-1	TRBJ2-1	.	.	CASSKARGRHLEQFF	TGTGCCAGCAGCAAAGCCAGGGGGCGACACCTTGAGCAGTTCTTC
TRBV7-3	TRBJ2-3	.	TRBD2	CASSSIAGGPAQYF	TGTGCCAGCAGCTCTATAGCGGGGGGGCCGGCGCAGTATTTT